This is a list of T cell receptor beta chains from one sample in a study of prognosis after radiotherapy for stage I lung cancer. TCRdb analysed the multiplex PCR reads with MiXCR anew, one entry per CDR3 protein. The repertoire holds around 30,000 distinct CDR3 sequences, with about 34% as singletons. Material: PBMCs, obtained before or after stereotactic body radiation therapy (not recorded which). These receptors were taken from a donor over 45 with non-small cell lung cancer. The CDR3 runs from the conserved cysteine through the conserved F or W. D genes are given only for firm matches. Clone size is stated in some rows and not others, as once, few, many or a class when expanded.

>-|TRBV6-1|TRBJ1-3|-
TGTGCCAGCACACTGGGTTCGGGCTCTGGAAACACCATATATTTT
CASTLGSGSGNTIYF
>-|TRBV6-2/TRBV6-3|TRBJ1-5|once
TGTGCCAGCATCCCCGGACAGAATCAGCCCCAGCATTTT
CASIPGQNQPQHF
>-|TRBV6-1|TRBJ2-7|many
TGTGCCAGCAGTGCCAGGACAGACTCCTACGAGCAGTACTTC
CASSARTDSYEQYF
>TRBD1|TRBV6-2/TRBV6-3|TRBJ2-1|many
TGTGCCAGCAGTGAGGGACAGGGGAACTACAATGAGCAGTTCTTC
CASSEGQGNYNEQFF
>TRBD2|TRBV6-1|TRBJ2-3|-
TGTGCCAGCAGTGAAGATGGGACTAACACAGATACGCAGTATTTT
CASSEDGTNTDTQYF
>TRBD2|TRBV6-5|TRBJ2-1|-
TGTGCCAGCAGTTACTCTAGCGGGAATTCCTACAATGAGCAGTTCTTC
CASSYSSGNSYNEQFF
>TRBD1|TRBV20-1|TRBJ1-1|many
TGCAGTGCTAGCCCCTGTGACAGGGGGAGCAACACTGAAGCTTTCTTT
CSASPCDRGSNTEAFF
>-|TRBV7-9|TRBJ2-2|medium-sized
TGTGCCAGCAGCTTACTACCTAACACCGGGGAGCTGTTTTTT
CASSLLPNTGELFF
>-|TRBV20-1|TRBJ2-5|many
TGCAGTGCTAGGCCCAGGGGGGGATCTCGGGAGACCCAGTACTTC
CSARPRGGSRETQYF
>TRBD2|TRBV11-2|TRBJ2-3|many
TGTGCCAGCAGCTTTTTTGCGGGAGGAAGCACAGATACGCAGTATTTT
CASSFFAGGSTDTQYF
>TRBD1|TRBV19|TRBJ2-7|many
TGTGCCATTCTATCCTCCGGACAGGGCTACGAGCAGTACTTC
CAILSSGQGYEQYF
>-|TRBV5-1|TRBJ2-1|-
TGCGCAAGCAGCTTGGCGGGCGGGAACTACAATGAGCAGTTCTTC
CASSLAGGNYNEQFF
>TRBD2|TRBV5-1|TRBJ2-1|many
TGCGCCAGCAGCTTGACTGGACTAGCCAATGAGCAGTTCTTC
CASSLTGLANEQFF
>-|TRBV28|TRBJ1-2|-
TGTGCCAGCAGCTCGGGAGTCTATGGCTACACCTTC
CASSSGVYGYTF
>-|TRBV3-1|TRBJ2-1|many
TGTGCCAGCAGCCAAGGTTTGCAATTAGGTGAGCAGTTCTTC
CASSQGLQLGEQFF
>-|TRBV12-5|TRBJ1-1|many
TGTGCTAGTGGTACAAATACAGGGACTGAAGCTTTCTTT
CASGTNTGTEAFF
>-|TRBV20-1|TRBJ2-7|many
TGCAGTGCTGCCGCGGCGGGGCGAGACGAGCAGTACTTC
CSAAAAGRDEQYF
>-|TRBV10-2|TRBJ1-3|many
TGCGCCAGCAGAGACTCAACAGACCCTGGAAACACCATATATTTT
CASRDSTDPGNTIYF
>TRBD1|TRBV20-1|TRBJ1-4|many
TGCAGTGCGTGGACAGGTGCAACTAATGAAAAACTGTTTTTT
CSAWTGATNEKLFF
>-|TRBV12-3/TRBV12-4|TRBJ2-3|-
TGTGCCAGCAGTTCGGGCATGTCAGATACGCAGTATTTT
CASSSGMSDTQYF
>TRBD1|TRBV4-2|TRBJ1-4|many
TGTGCCAGCAAACCAGGGGGCGTAAATGAAAAACTGTTTTTT
CASKPGGVNEKLFF
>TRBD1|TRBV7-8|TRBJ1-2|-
TGTGTCAGTAGCTCGGGACAGAACTATGGCTACACCTTC
CVSSSGQNYGYTF
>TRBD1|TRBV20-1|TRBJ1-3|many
TGCAGTGCTAGACCGACAGGGTTCTCTGGAAACACCATATATTTT
CSARPTGFSGNTIYF
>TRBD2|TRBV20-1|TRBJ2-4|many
TGCAGTGCCCTGGGACTAGCGGGGATGGAACTAGCCAAAAACATTCAGTACTTC
CSALGLAGMELAKNIQYF
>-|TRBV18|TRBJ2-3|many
TGTGCCAGCTCACCCTTCAGGGGATCCACAGATACGCAGTATTTT
CASSPFRGSTDTQYF
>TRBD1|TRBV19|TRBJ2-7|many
TGTGCCAGTAGCAACCGCCGGGACAGGTCCTACGAGCAGTACTTC
CASSNRRDRSYEQYF
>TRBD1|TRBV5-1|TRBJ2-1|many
TGCGCCAGCAATAAGGGCAGGGGGACCTACAATGAGCAGTTCTTC
CASNKGRGTYNEQFF
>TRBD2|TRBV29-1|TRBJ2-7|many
TGCAGCGTTTTGAAATTAGCGGGGGCCAGGTACGAGCAGTACTTC
CSVLKLAGARYEQYF
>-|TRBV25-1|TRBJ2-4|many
TGTGCCAGCAGTGGGTACCTAGCGTTAGCCAAAAACATTCAGTACTTC
CASSGYLALAKNIQYF
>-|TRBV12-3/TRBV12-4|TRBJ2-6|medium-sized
TGTGCCAGCAGCCTACTGAGGGGCGGGACATCCATGACTTTC
CASSLLRGGTSMTF
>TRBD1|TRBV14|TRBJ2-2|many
TGTGCCAGCAGCCTCCGGGACAGGGGAATAACCGGGGAGCTGTTTTTT
CASSLRDRGITGELFF
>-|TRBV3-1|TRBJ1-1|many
TGTGCCAGCGCCCGGGCAGGTGACACTGAAGCTTTCTTT
CASARAGDTEAFF
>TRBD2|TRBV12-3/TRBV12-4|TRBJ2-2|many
TGTGCCAGCAGACGAACCTCTCCTAGCGGGAGATGGGAGCTGTTTTTT
CASRRTSPSGRWELFF
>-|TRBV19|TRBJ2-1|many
TGTGCCAGTAGTATATCCAGGGGCTACAATGAGCAGTTCTTC
CASSISRGYNEQFF
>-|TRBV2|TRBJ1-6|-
TGTGCCAGCAGTCTTTACGCGAGCTCCTATAATTCACCCCTCCACTTT
CASSLYASSYNSPLHF
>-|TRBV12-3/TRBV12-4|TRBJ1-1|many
TGTGCCAGCAGTTTAATAGGCACTGAAGCTTTCTTT
CASSLIGTEAFF